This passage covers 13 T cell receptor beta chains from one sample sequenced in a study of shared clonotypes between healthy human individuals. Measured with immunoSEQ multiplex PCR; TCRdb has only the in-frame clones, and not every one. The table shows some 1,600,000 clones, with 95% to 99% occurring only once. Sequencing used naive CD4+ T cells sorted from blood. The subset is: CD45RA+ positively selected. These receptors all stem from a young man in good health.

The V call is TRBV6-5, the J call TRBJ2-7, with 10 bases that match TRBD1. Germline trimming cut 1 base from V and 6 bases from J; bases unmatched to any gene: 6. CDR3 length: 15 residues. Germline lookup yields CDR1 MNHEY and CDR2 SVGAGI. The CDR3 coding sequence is TGTGCCAGCAGTTACTTTGGCGGGACAGGGGTCGAGCAGTACTTC. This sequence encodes CASSYFGGTGVEQYF.

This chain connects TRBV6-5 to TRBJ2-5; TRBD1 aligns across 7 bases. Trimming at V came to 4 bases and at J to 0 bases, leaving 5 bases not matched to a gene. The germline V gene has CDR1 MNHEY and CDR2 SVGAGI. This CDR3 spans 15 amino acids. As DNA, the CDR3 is TGTGCCAGCAGTTTCCTGGACAGGAACCAAGAGACCCAGTACTTC. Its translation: CASSFLDRNQETQYF.

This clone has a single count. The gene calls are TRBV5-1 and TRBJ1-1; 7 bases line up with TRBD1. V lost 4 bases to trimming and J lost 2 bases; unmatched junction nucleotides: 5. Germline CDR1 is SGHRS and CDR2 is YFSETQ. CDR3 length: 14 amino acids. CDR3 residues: CASSAGGPNTEAFF. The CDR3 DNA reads TGCGCCAGCAGCGCAGGGGGTCCTAACACTGAAGCTTTCTTT.

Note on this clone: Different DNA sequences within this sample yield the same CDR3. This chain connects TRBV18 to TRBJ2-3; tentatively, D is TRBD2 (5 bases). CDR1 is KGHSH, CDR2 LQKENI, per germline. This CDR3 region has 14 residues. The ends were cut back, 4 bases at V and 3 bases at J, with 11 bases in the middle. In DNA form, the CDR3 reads TGTGCCAGCTCACTCCCAGGAGGTACAGATACGCAGTATTTT. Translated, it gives CASSLPGGTDTQYF.

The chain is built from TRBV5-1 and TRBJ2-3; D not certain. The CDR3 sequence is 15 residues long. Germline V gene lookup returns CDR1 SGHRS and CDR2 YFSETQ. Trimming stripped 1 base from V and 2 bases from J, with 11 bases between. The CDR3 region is CASSLTVGATDTQYF. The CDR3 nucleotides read TGCGCCAGCAGCTTGACCGTCGGCGCCACAGATACGCAGTATTTT.

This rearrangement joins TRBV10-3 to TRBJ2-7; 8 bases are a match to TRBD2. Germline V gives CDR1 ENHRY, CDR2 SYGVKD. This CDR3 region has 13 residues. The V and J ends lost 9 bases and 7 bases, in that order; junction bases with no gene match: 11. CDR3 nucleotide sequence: TGTGCCATACCAGCGGGAGTAATCAGGGAGCAGTACTTC. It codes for CAIPAGVIREQYF.

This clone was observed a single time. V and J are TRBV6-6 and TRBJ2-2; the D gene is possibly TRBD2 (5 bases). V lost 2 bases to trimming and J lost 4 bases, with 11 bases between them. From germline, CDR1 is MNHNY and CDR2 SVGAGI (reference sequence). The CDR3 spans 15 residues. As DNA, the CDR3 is TGTGCCAGCAGTTACCTCGGGAAGATCACCGGGGAGCTGTTTTTT. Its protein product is CASSYLGKITGELFF.

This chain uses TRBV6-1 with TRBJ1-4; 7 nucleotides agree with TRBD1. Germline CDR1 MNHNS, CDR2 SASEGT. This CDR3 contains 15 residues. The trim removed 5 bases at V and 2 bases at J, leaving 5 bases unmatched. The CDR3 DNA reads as TGTGCCAGCAGTCAATTACAGGGGACTAATGAAAAACTGTTTTTT. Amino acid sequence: CASSQLQGTNEKLFF.

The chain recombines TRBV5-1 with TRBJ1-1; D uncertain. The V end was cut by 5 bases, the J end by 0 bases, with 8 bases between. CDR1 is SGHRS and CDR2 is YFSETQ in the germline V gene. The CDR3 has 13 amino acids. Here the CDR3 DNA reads TGCGCCAGCAGTCCTCCGGTGAACACTGAAGCTTTCTTT. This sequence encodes CASSPPVNTEAFF.

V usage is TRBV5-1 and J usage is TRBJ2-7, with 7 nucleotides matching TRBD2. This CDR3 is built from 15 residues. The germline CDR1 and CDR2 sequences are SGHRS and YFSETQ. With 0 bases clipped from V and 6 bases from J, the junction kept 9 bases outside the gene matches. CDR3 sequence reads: CASSLVTGGLGEQYF. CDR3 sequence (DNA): TGCGCCAGCAGCTTGGTGACGGGAGGATTGGGCGAGCAGTACTTC.

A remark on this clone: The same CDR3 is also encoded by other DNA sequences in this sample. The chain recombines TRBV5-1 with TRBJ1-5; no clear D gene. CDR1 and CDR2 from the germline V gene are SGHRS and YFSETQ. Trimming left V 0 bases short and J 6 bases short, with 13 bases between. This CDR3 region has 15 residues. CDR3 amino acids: CASSLDPAGSQPQHF. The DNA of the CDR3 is TGCGCCAGCAGCTTGGATCCGGCCGGATCTCAGCCCCAGCATTTT.

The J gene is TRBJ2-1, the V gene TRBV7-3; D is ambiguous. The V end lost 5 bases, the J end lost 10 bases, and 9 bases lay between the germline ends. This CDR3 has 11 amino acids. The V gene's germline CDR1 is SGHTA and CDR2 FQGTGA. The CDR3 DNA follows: TGTGCCAGCAGCCCTGGAACGGAGCAGTTCTTC. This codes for CASSPGTEQFF.

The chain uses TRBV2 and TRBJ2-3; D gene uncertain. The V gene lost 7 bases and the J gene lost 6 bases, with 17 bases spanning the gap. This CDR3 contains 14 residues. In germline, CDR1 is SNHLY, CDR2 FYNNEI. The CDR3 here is CASTYGPPVDTQYF. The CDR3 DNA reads TGTGCCAGCACCTACGGACCTCCCGTGGATACGCAGTATTTT.